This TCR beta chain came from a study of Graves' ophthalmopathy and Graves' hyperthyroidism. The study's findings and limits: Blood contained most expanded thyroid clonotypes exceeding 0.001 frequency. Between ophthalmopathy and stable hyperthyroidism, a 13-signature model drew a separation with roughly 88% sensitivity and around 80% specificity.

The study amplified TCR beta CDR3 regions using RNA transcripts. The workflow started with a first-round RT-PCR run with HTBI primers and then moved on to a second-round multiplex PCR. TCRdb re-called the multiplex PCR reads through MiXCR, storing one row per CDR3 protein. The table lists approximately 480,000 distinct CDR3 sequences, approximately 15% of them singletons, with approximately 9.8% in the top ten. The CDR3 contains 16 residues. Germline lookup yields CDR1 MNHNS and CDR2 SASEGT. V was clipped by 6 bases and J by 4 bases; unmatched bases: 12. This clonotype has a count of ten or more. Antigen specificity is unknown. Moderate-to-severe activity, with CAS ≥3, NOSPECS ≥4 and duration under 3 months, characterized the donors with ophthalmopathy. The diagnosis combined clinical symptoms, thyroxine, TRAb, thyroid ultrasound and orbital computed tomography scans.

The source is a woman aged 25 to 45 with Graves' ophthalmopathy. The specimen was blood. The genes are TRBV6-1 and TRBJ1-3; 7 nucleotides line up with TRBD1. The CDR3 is CASSPERGREGNTIYF. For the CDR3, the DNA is TGTGCCAGCAGCCCCGAAAGGGGGCGCGAAGGAAACACCATATATTTT.